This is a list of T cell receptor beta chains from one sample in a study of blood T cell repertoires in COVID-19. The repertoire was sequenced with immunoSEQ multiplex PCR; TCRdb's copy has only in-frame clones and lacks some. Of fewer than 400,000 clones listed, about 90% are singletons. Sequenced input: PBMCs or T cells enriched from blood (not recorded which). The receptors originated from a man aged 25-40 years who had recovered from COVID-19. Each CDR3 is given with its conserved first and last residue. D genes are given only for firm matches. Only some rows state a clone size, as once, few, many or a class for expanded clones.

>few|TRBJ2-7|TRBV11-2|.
TGTGCCAGCAGCCGAGCCTACGAGCAGTACTTC
CASSRAYEQYF
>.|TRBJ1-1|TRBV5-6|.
TGTGCCAGCAGCCTGGATGAGGGTTTTATCGGGATGAACACTGAAGCTTTCTTT
CASSLDEGFIGMNTEAFF
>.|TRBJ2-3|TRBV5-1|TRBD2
TGCGCCAGCAGCATACTAGCGGGGGGTGGCACAGATACGCAGTATTTT
CASSILAGGGTDTQYF
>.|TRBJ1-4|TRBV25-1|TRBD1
TGTGCCAGCAGTGAGGGGACAGGGGCTAATGAAAAACTGTTTTTT
CASSEGTGANEKLFF
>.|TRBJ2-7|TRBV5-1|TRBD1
TGCGCCAGCAGCTCGGCCCCGGGACAGGGATCCTACGAGCAGTACTTC
CASSSAPGQGSYEQYF
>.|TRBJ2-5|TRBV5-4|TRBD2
TGTGCCAGCAGCTTGGCGGGGGGGAGGGAGACCCAGTACTTC
CASSLAGGRETQYF
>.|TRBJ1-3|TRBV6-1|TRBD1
TGTGCCAGCAGTGAAGGGACAGGTACGGGAAACACCATATATTTT
CASSEGTGTGNTIYF
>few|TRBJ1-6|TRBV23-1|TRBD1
TGCGCCAGCAGTCATCGACAGGGCACATTATTTTCACCCCTCCACTTT
CASSHRQGTLFSPLHF
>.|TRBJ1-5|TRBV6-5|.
TGTGCCAGCAGCCAAATTAGCAATCAGCCCCAGCATTTT
CASSQISNQPQHF
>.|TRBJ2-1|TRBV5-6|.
TGTGCCAGCAGCTTTGTCCGCAATGAGCAGTTCTTC
CASSFVRNEQFF
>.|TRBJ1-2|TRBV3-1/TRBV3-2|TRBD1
TGTGCCAGCAGCCAAGGGACAGGGCTCCACCGCCGCTATGGCTACACCTTC
CASSQGTGLHRRYGYTF
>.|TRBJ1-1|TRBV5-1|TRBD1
TGCGCCAGCAGCCCCGGGACAGGGTTTGCTTTCTTT
CASSPGTGFAFF
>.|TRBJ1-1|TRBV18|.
TGTGCCAGCTCACCACCCCGGGGTACTGAAGCTTTCTTT
CASSPPRGTEAFF
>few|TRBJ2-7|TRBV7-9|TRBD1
TGTGCCAGCAGCTGGACAGGGGCCTACGAGCAGTACTTC
CASSWTGAYEQYF
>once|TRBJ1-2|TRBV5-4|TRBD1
TGTGCCAGCAGCCCCGACAGGGTTGAAGACTATGGCTACACCTTC
CASSPDRVEDYGYTF
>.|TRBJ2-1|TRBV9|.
TGTGCCAGCAGCGTTGGAGGGAATTCTGAGCAGTTCTTC
CASSVGGNSEQFF
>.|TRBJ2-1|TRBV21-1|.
TGTGCCAGCAGCCTAAGCGGGGTGAATGAGCAGTTCTTC
CASSLSGVNEQFF
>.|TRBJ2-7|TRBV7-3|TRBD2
TGTGCCAGCAGCCCTAGGGGCGGGGGGGCTGACTACGAGCAGTACTTC
CASSPRGGGADYEQYF
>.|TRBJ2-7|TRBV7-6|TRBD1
TGTGCCAGCAGCGCGCCGTCGGGGACAGGGCTCTACGAGCAGTACTTC
CASSAPSGTGLYEQYF
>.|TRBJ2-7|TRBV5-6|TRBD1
TGTGCCAGCAGCTTTCGGGACAGGGTCGAGCAGTACTTC
CASSFRDRVEQYF
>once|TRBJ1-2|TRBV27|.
TGTGCCAGCAGATCAGGGATCTATGGCTACACCTTC
CASRSGIYGYTF
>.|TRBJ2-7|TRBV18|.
TGTGCCAGCTCACCATTGGAAGAGGCAGGGCGAGAGCAGTACTTC
CASSPLEEAGREQYF
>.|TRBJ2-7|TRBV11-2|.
TGTGCCAGCAGCTTGATCGACACAGGGAGAGGGGACGAGCAGTACTTC
CASSLIDTGRGDEQYF
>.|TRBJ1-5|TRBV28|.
TGTGCCAGCAGTCAAGTGCCCGACAGATTCAATCAGCCCCAGCATTTT
CASSQVPDRFNQPQHF
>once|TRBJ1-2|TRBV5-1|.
TGCGCCAGCAGCCCCAAAGAGGTTAACTATGGCTACACCTTC
CASSPKEVNYGYTF
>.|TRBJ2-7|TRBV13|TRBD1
TGTGCCAGCAGCTTTTCCGGGACAGGCACCTACGAGCAGTACTTC
CASSFSGTGTYEQYF
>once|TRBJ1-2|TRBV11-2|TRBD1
TGTGCCAGCAGCAGTCCTATCACAGGGGACCATGGCTACACCTTC
CASSSPITGDHGYTF
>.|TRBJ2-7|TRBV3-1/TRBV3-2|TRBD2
TGTGCCAGCAGCCTTAGCGGGGCTTCCTACGAGCAGTACTTC
CASSLSGASYEQYF
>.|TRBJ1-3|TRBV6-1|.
TGTGCCAGCAGTGCTCATGGACAGTTGTCTGGAAACACCATATATTTT
CASSAHGQLSGNTIYF
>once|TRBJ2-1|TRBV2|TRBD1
TGTGCCAGCAGTGATTCAGGGGGCTCCTACAATGAGCAGTTCTTC
CASSDSGGSYNEQFF
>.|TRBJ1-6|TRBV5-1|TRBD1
TGCGCCAGCAGCACGACAGGGAATTTGGATTCACCCCTCCACTTT
CASSTTGNLDSPLHF
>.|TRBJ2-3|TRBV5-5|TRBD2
TGTGCCAGCAGCTTTGGACTAGCGGGGGGGACAGATACGCAGTATTTT
CASSFGLAGGTDTQYF
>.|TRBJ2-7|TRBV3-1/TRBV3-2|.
TGTGCCAGCAGCCTTGGAGAGGGCTACGAGCAGTACTTC
CASSLGEGYEQYF
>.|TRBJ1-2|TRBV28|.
TGTGCCAGCAGTTTCCCACCAGGGGAATCCAAGGGCTACACCTTC
CASSFPPGESKGYTF
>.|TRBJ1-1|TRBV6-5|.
TGTGCCAGCACCATGCGGGGGGGGACTGAAGCTTTCTTT
CASTMRGGTEAFF
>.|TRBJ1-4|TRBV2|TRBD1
TGTGCCAGTGGGACAGACCTTAATGAGAAACTGTTTTTT
CASGTDLNEKLFF
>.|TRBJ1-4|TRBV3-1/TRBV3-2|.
TGTGCCAGCAGCCAAGACGGAGCCGAAAAACTGTTTTTT
CASSQDGAEKLFF
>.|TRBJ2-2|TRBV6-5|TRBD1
TGTGCCACCTCAAGACAGGGGGACACCGGGGAGCTGTTTTTT
CATSRQGDTGELFF
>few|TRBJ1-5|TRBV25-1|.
TGTGCCAGCAGTGAGACTGGGTATTATCAGCCCCAGCATTTT
CASSETGYYQPQHF
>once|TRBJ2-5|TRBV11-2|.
TGTGCCAGCAGCTTAGAGGGGGCAGGATGGTACTTC
CASSLEGAGWYF